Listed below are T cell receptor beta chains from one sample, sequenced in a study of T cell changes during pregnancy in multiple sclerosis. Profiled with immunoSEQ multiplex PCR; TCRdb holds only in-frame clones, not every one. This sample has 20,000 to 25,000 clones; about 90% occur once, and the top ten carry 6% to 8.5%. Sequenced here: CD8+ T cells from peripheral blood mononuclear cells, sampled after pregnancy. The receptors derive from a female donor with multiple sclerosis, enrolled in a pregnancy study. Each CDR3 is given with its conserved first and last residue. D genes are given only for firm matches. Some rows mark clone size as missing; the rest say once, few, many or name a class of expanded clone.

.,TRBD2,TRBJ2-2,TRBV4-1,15,CASSGIGGGTGELFF,TGCGCCAGCAGCGGGATCGGCGGGGGCACCGGGGAGCTGTTTTTT
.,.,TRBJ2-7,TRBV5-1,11,CASSLPHEQYF,TGCGCCAGCAGCCTCCCCCACGAGCAGTACTTC
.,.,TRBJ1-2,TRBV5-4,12,CATYEGMRGYTF,TGTGCCACCTATGAGGGAATGCGAGGCTACACCTTC
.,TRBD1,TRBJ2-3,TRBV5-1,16,CASSPRDSKSTDTQYF,TGCGCCAGCAGCCCCCGGGACAGCAAAAGCACAGATACGCAGTATTTT
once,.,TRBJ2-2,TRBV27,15,CASRPDSFVSGELFF,TGTGCCAGCAGACCGGACAGTTTCGTCTCCGGGGAGCTGTTTTTT
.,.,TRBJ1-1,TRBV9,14,CASSVPGSNTEAFF,TGTGCCAGCAGCGTTCCGGGTTCCAACACTGAAGCTTTCTTT
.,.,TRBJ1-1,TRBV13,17,CASSTRTESSMNTEAFF,TGTGCCAGCAGCACCAGGACAGAATCGTCGATGAACACTGAAGCTTTCTTT
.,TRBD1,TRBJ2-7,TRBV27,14,CASSFEDRNYEQYF,TGTGCCAGCAGTTTCGAGGACAGGAACTACGAGCAGTACTTC
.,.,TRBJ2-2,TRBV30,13,CAWSVVSAGELFF,TGTGCCTGGAGTGTGGTGTCGGCCGGGGAGCTGTTTTTT
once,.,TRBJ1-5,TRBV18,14,CASSPMYSNQPQHF,TGTGCCAGCTCACCAATGTATAGCAATCAGCCCCAGCATTTT
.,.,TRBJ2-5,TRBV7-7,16,CASSLRVAGNQETQYF,TGTGCCAGCAGCTTACGAGTAGCTGGTAACCAAGAGACCCAGTACTTC
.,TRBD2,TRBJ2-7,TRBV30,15,CAWSVGGLARYEQYF,TGTGCCTGGAGTGTTGGGGGACTAGCGAGATACGAGCAGTACTTC
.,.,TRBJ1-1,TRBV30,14,CAWTFRAGWTEAFF,TGTGCCTGGACTTTCCGGGCAGGGTGGACTGAAGCTTTCTTT
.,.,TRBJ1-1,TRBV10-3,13,CAISEFPGPEAFF,TGTGCCATCAGTGAGTTCCCAGGGCCTGAAGCTTTCTTT
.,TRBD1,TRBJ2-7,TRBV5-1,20,CASSLGESPGQVPPVDEQYF,TGCGCCAGCAGCTTGGGGGAGAGCCCGGGACAGGTCCCACCGGTCGACGAGCAGTACTTC
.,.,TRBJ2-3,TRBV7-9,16,CASTGGARRFTDTQYF,TGTGCCAGCACCGGCGGGGCCCGAAGGTTCACAGATACGCAGTATTTT
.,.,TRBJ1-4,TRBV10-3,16,CAISESFAASNEKLFF,TGTGCCATCAGTGAAAGTTTTGCGGCCTCTAATGAAAAACTGTTTTTT